The source of this T cell receptor (beta chain) is a study of T cells in women clearing cervical HPV infection. Study-wide findings and caveats: Unknown T-cell numbers per sample may underlie the richness differences.

Measured with immunoSEQ multiplex PCR; TCRdb has only the in-frame clones, and not every one. This sample contains 40,000 to 60,000 clones. In the case of this clone: Antigen unknown.

Material: blood buffy coat. The sequence derives from a woman aged 18-70 years with a cervical HPV16 infection that either progressed to CIN3+ or cleared (not recorded which).

The CDR3 is CASSIGVGGVKNTEAFF. The covered CDR3 bases are TGTGCCAGTAGTATAGGGGTCGGGGGGGTTAAGAACACTGAA. The chain recombines TRBV19 with TRBJ1-1, with D possibly being TRBD1 (5 bases). The read ends 3 residues before the CDR3 terminus; that terminus is restored from the germline J gene. The CDR3 is made up of 17 amino acids. Germline assignment: CDR1 LNHDA and CDR2 SQIVND (reference sequence). V lost 1 base and J 1 base, leaving 16 bases between the germline ends.